The clone carrying this T cell receptor (beta chain) showed up just a few times. Antigen: not known. These data belong to a study of Siglec-9 on CD8 T cells in melanoma. Study-level findings and limits: Siglec-9 reportedly marks and regulates an effector memory CD8+ T-cell subset apparently accumulating in melanoma tumors.

Only in-frame clones appear in the TCRdb table, and some are missing; sequencing was by immunoSEQ multiplex PCR. The table includes 30,000 to 45,000 clones, around 82% detected once. V lost 8 bases, J lost 0 bases, and 5 bases stayed unmatched. The length of the CDR3 is 14 residues. Germline V gives CDR1 MNHEY, CDR2 SMNVEV (reference sequence). This clonotype was obtained from a human donor in good health. V gene TRBV27 combines with J gene TRBJ2-7; TRBD2 aligns across 9 bases. The sequenced sample was Siglec-9- CD8+ T cells sorted from blood. The CDR3 DNA reads as TGTGCCAGCGCGAATAGCGGGAGCTCCTACGAGCAGTACTTC. Protein: CASANSGSSYEQYF.